This is a list of T cell receptor beta chains from one sample in a study of blood T cell repertoires in COVID-19. The repertoire was sequenced with immunoSEQ multiplex PCR; TCRdb's copy has only in-frame clones and lacks some. The sample contains about 220,000 clones, roughly 87% of which appear only once. Sequencing used peripheral blood. The receptors shown here come from a man aged 35-49 years with active or convalescent COVID-19. The CDR3 runs from the conserved cysteine through the conserved F or W. Fields, in order: J gene, V gene, D gene, clone size, CDR3 length, CDR3 DNA, CDR3 protein. The D gene is left open where the match is weak. Size is omitted from some rows. Given values are once, few, many or a class for expanded clones.

J gene: TRBJ1-5; V gene: TRBV28; D gene: TRBD1; clone size: -; CDR3 length: 14; CDR3 DNA: TGTGCCAGCAGTTTACGACAGGGTTGGCAGCCCCAGCATTTT; CDR3 protein: CASSLRQGWQPQHF
J gene: TRBJ1-5; V gene: TRBV28; D gene: TRBD1; clone size: -; CDR3 length: 15; CDR3 DNA: TGTGCCAGCAGTTCTCCAGGGGGTATAAGTCAGCCCCAGCATTTT; CDR3 protein: CASSSPGGISQPQHF
J gene: TRBJ2-5; V gene: TRBV5-5; D gene: -; clone size: -; CDR3 length: 16; CDR3 DNA: TGTGCCAGCGGGAGCCAGGACAGCTTAGTGCGAGAGACCCAGTACTTC; CDR3 protein: CASGSQDSLVRETQYF
J gene: TRBJ1-1; V gene: TRBV5-6; D gene: TRBD1; clone size: -; CDR3 length: 14; CDR3 DNA: TGTGCCAGCAGCTCCCCGACAGGGAAGGCTGAAGCTTTCTTT; CDR3 protein: CASSSPTGKAEAFF
J gene: TRBJ1-5; V gene: TRBV19; D gene: TRBD1; clone size: -; CDR3 length: 15; CDR3 DNA: TGTGCCACCAGGGACAGACCGTATAGCAATCAGCCCCAGCATTTT; CDR3 protein: CATRDRPYSNQPQHF
J gene: TRBJ1-2; V gene: TRBV24-1; D gene: -; clone size: few; CDR3 length: 13; CDR3 DNA: TGTGCCACCAGTGATGGCGGCCCGCGGGGCTACACCTTC; CDR3 protein: CATSDGGPRGYTF
J gene: TRBJ1-2; V gene: TRBV29-1; D gene: -; clone size: -; CDR3 length: 13; CDR3 DNA: TGCAGCGTCGCCACAGGGAATTCGGCCGGCTACACCTTC; CDR3 protein: CSVATGNSAGYTF
J gene: TRBJ2-7; V gene: TRBV30; D gene: TRBD1; clone size: -; CDR3 length: 12; CDR3 DNA: TGTGCCTGGAGTGTACAGGGGTACGAGCAGTACTTC; CDR3 protein: CAWSVQGYEQYF
J gene: TRBJ1-1; V gene: TRBV10-1; D gene: -; clone size: once; CDR3 length: 16; CDR3 DNA: TGCGCCAGCACTCAAATCTCGACAGGAGTGAACACTGAAGCTTTCTTT; CDR3 protein: CASTQISTGVNTEAFF
J gene: TRBJ1-1; V gene: TRBV5-1; D gene: TRBD1; clone size: -; CDR3 length: 17; CDR3 DNA: TGCGCCAGCAGCTATGGGACAGGGAAAAATGTGAACACTGAAGCTTTCTTT; CDR3 protein: CASSYGTGKNVNTEAFF
J gene: TRBJ2-7; V gene: TRBV5-8; D gene: -; clone size: -; CDR3 length: 14; CDR3 DNA: TGTGCCAGCTACCAACAGGGACGTAGGTACGAGCAGTACTTC; CDR3 protein: CASYQQGRRYEQYF
J gene: TRBJ1-6; V gene: TRBV28; D gene: TRBD1; clone size: -; CDR3 length: 15; CDR3 DNA: TGTGCCAGCAGTCCCCGGGACAGGGGTCCCAGGGCCCTCCACTTT; CDR3 protein: CASSPRDRGPRALHF
J gene: TRBJ1-2; V gene: TRBV18; D gene: -; clone size: -; CDR3 length: 13; CDR3 DNA: TGTGCCAGCTCACCACTGGAGTTAGAGGGCTACACCTTC; CDR3 protein: CASSPLELEGYTF
J gene: TRBJ2-1; V gene: TRBV30; D gene: -; clone size: -; CDR3 length: 15; CDR3 DNA: TGTGCCTGGAGTGTAGGGGCGGCCTCCTACAATGAGCAGTTCTTC; CDR3 protein: CAWSVGAASYNEQFF
J gene: TRBJ1-2; V gene: TRBV24-1; D gene: -; clone size: -; CDR3 length: 14; CDR3 DNA: TGTGCCACCAGTGATTCCGCCAGGATCTATGGCTACACCTTC; CDR3 protein: CATSDSARIYGYTF
J gene: TRBJ2-5; V gene: TRBV3-1/TRBV3-2; D gene: -; clone size: once; CDR3 length: 14; CDR3 DNA: TGTGCCAGCAGCCCGTACCCACTAACAGAGACCCAGTACTTC; CDR3 protein: CASSPYPLTETQYF
J gene: TRBJ2-4; V gene: TRBV7-9; D gene: TRBD2; clone size: -; CDR3 length: 16; CDR3 DNA: TGTGCCAGCAGCTTAGGACTAGCGGGAGGTGGGGACATTCAGTACTTC; CDR3 protein: CASSLGLAGGGDIQYF
J gene: TRBJ1-5; V gene: TRBV7-8; D gene: TRBD1; clone size: once; CDR3 length: 16; CDR3 DNA: TGTGCCAGCAGCTTAGAGGGGACAGCCAGCAATCAGCCCCAGCATTTT; CDR3 protein: CASSLEGTASNQPQHF
J gene: TRBJ2-1; V gene: TRBV4-1; D gene: TRBD2; clone size: -; CDR3 length: 17; CDR3 DNA: TGCGCCAGCAGCCAAGGACTAGCGGGAGTTTCTTTGAATGAGCAGTTCTTC; CDR3 protein: CASSQGLAGVSLNEQFF
J gene: TRBJ2-1; V gene: TRBV9; D gene: -; clone size: -; CDR3 length: 15; CDR3 DNA: TGTGCCAGCAGCTCCCGAATGGGAGGTTCTAATGAGCAGTTCTTC; CDR3 protein: CASSSRMGGSNEQFF
J gene: TRBJ2-1; V gene: TRBV11-2; D gene: TRBD1; clone size: -; CDR3 length: 15; CDR3 DNA: TGTGCCAGCAGCCCGACAGGGGGTTCCTACAATGAGCAGTTCTTC; CDR3 protein: CASSPTGGSYNEQFF
J gene: TRBJ2-7; V gene: TRBV18; D gene: TRBD1; clone size: -; CDR3 length: 15; CDR3 DNA: TGTGCCAGCTCTCCCGGGACAGGAGGGTTACACGAGCAGTACTTC; CDR3 protein: CASSPGTGGLHEQYF
J gene: TRBJ2-1; V gene: TRBV7-9; D gene: -; clone size: -; CDR3 length: 16; CDR3 DNA: TGTGCCAGCAGCCCCCGTGGGACGGCGGGGTACAATGAGCAGTTCTTC; CDR3 protein: CASSPRGTAGYNEQFF
J gene: TRBJ2-5; V gene: TRBV6-5; D gene: -; clone size: -; CDR3 length: 13; CDR3 DNA: TGTGCCAGCAGAATCACAGGGAGAGAGACCCAGTACTTC; CDR3 protein: CASRITGRETQYF
J gene: TRBJ2-7; V gene: TRBV4-1; D gene: TRBD2; clone size: -; CDR3 length: 17; CDR3 DNA: TGCGCCAGCAGCCAAGATGAAGGGACTAGCGGGGCCTACGAGCAGTACTTC; CDR3 protein: CASSQDEGTSGAYEQYF
J gene: TRBJ2-7; V gene: TRBV27; D gene: -; clone size: -; CDR3 length: 14; CDR3 DNA: TGTGCCAGCAGTGGAGGGGCCAGGGTGGGCGAGCAGTACTTC; CDR3 protein: CASSGGARVGEQYF
J gene: TRBJ2-2; V gene: TRBV28; D gene: TRBD2; clone size: once; CDR3 length: 16; CDR3 DNA: TGTGCCAGCAGTTTATCGGGGGGGCGCGTCACCGGGGAGCTGTTTTTT; CDR3 protein: CASSLSGGRVTGELFF
J gene: TRBJ1-2; V gene: TRBV5-6; D gene: TRBD1; clone size: -; CDR3 length: 14; CDR3 DNA: TGTGCCAGCAGCGTTTTACAGGGGTTGTATGGCTACACCTTC; CDR3 protein: CASSVLQGLYGYTF
J gene: TRBJ1-1; V gene: TRBV28; D gene: -; clone size: once; CDR3 length: 12; CDR3 DNA: TGTGCCAGCGGTGCAGTGGCAACTGAAGCTTTCTTT; CDR3 protein: CASGAVATEAFF
J gene: TRBJ2-3; V gene: TRBV27; D gene: TRBD1; clone size: -; CDR3 length: 14; CDR3 DNA: TGTGCCAGCAGTTTTTTAGGGGGCGGGGATACGCAGTATTTT; CDR3 protein: CASSFLGGGDTQYF
J gene: TRBJ1-4; V gene: TRBV25-1; D gene: -; clone size: few; CDR3 length: 17; CDR3 DNA: TGTGCCAGCAGTGAACGGGGTTCTCTCAATTTCGGGGAAAAACTGTTTTTT; CDR3 protein: CASSERGSLNFGEKLFF
J gene: TRBJ2-7; V gene: TRBV30; D gene: -; clone size: once; CDR3 length: 15; CDR3 DNA: TGTGCCTGTCACCCGGGCAGGGGAGCCCACTACGAGCAGTACTTC; CDR3 protein: CACHPGRGAHYEQYF
J gene: TRBJ2-4; V gene: TRBV28; D gene: TRBD2; clone size: -; CDR3 length: 17; CDR3 DNA: TGTGCCAGCAGTCCGGGGGGGACTAGCGGACCAGGGGGCATTCAGTACTTC; CDR3 protein: CASSPGGTSGPGGIQYF
J gene: TRBJ2-5; V gene: TRBV7-2; D gene: TRBD2; clone size: -; CDR3 length: 16; CDR3 DNA: TGTGCCAGCAGCCACCGGGAGCTAGCGGGGGTAGAGACCCAGTACTTC; CDR3 protein: CASSHRELAGVETQYF
J gene: TRBJ2-4; V gene: TRBV7-2; D gene: -; clone size: -; CDR3 length: 19; CDR3 DNA: TGTGCCAGCAGCTTAGACCCGACGACTGGCGGGTTAGCCAAAAACATTCAGTACTTC; CDR3 protein: CASSLDPTTGGLAKNIQYF
J gene: TRBJ1-4; V gene: TRBV5-1; D gene: TRBD1; clone size: -; CDR3 length: 15; CDR3 DNA: TGCGCCAGCAGCTTGGCCGGGGGACAGTACCAAAAACTGTTTTTT; CDR3 protein: CASSLAGGQYQKLFF
J gene: TRBJ1-3; V gene: TRBV18; D gene: -; clone size: -; CDR3 length: 15; CDR3 DNA: TGTGCCAGCTCACTGGGACTGCACTCTGGAAACACCATATATTTT; CDR3 protein: CASSLGLHSGNTIYF
J gene: TRBJ1-5; V gene: TRBV6-5; D gene: -; clone size: -; CDR3 length: 14; CDR3 DNA: TGTGCCAGCATTTTCGGGAGCAGCAATCAGCCCCAGCATTTT; CDR3 protein: CASIFGSSNQPQHF
J gene: TRBJ2-7; V gene: TRBV27; D gene: -; clone size: -; CDR3 length: 13; CDR3 DNA: TGTGCCAGCAGTTTGAGCACAGGCTACGAGCAGTACTTC; CDR3 protein: CASSLSTGYEQYF
J gene: TRBJ1-1; V gene: TRBV5-4; D gene: TRBD1; clone size: -; CDR3 length: 15; CDR3 DNA: TGTGCCAGCAGCCCCTGGACAGGGGGAGTGGGTGAAGCTTTCTTT; CDR3 protein: CASSPWTGGVGEAFF
J gene: TRBJ1-1; V gene: TRBV10-3; D gene: -; clone size: -; CDR3 length: 13; CDR3 DNA: TGTGCCATCAGTGAGAGGGGTGGCACTGAAGCTTTCTTT; CDR3 protein: CAISERGGTEAFF
J gene: TRBJ2-7; V gene: TRBV28; D gene: TRBD1; clone size: -; CDR3 length: 15; CDR3 DNA: TGTGCCAGCACCCTCGGACAGGGTGGCGACTACGAGCAGTACTTC; CDR3 protein: CASTLGQGGDYEQYF
J gene: TRBJ1-1; V gene: TRBV30; D gene: TRBD1; clone size: -; CDR3 length: 12; CDR3 DNA: TGTGCCCGAAGACAGGGGCGGACTGAAGCTTTCTTT; CDR3 protein: CARRQGRTEAFF
J gene: TRBJ1-5; V gene: TRBV7-2; D gene: -; clone size: -; CDR3 length: 12; CDR3 DNA: TGTGCCAGCAGCCAGTACAATCAGCCCCAGCATTTT; CDR3 protein: CASSQYNQPQHF
J gene: TRBJ2-7; V gene: TRBV30; D gene: -; clone size: -; CDR3 length: 13; CDR3 DNA: TGTGCCTGGAGTGAGCGAGAGGGCTACGAGCAGTACTTC; CDR3 protein: CAWSEREGYEQYF